These 16 T cell receptor beta chains originate from one sample sequenced in a study of blood T cell repertoires in COVID-19. Libraries were prepared by immunoSEQ multiplex PCR; TCRdb keeps only in-frame clonotypes and omits some of them. Of about 260,000 clones in the sample, 75% to 90% were seen once. The sequenced material came from peripheral blood. These receptors were taken from a woman in her 40s who had recovered from COVID-19.

The chain combines TRBV9 with TRBJ2-3; 7 bases line up with TRBD1. The germline CDR1 and CDR2 sequences are SGDLS and YYNGEE. J lost 2 bases, V lost 4 bases, and 10 bases had no gene match. This CDR3 region has 16 residues. CDR3 protein: CASSQTAGTDTDTQYF. CDR3 in DNA: TGTGCCAGCAGCCAAACGGCCGGGACAGACACAGATACGCAGTATTTT. The whole variable domain, filled in from reference TRBV9 and TRBJ2-3, reads DSGVTQTPKHLITATGQRVTLRCSPRSGDLSVYWYQQSLDQGLQFLIQYYNGEERAKGNILERFSAQQFPDLHSELNLSSLELGDSALYFCASSQTAGTDTDTQYFGPGTRLTVL.

The V and J genes are TRBV7-6 and TRBJ1-6, with D perhaps TRBD1 (5 bases). The CDR3 sequence is 14 residues long. Germline CDR1 reads SGHVS; CDR2 reads FNYEAQ. V dropped 5 bases and J dropped 9 bases, with 14 bases sitting between them. CDR3 in DNA: TGTGCCAGCAGCCGCAGGGATTTGGGTTCACCCCTCCACTTT. Its translation: CASSRRDLGSPLHF. Combining the CDR3 with reference TRBV7-6 and TRBJ1-6 gives the whole variable domain GAGVSQSPRYKVTKRGQDVALRCDPISGHVSLYWYRQALGQGPEFLTYFNYEAQQDKSGLPNDRFSAERPEGSISTLTIQRTEQRDSAMYRCASSRRDLGSPLHFGNGTRLTVT.

The chain has TRBV25-1 and TRBJ2-7; tentatively, D is TRBD2 (7 bases). Trimming removed 5 bases at V and 4 bases at J, with 15 bases between. The germline V gene encodes CDR1 MGHDK and CDR2 SYGVNS. CDR3 length: 14 residues. Written as DNA, the CDR3 is TGTGCCAGCAGTCCCATAGGGGGGGCGTACGAGCAGTACTTC. Translating gives CASSPIGGAYEQYF.

The rearrangement links TRBV11-2 to TRBJ1-2; 8 bases fit TRBD1. J gave up 5 bases and V 8 bases, and 7 bases lay outside the gene matches. Per the germline V gene, CDR1 is SGHAT and CDR2 is FQNNGV. The length of the CDR3 is 13 residues. CDR3 loop: CASGDRGAYGYTF. The CDR3 region has the DNA TGTGCCAGCGGCGACAGGGGAGCATATGGCTACACCTTC.

The rearrangement joins TRBV18 to TRBJ1-3, with a tentative D call TRBD1 (5 bases). V was cut by 5 bases and J by 4 bases, with 18 bases left in between. The V gene's germline CDR1 is KGHSH and CDR2 LQKENI. This CDR3 has 16 residues. The CDR3 spells CASSTRTGPSGNTIYF. CDR3 DNA sequence: TGTGCCAGCTCAACAAGAACAGGCCCGTCGGGAAACACCATATATTTT.

The V call is TRBV5-1, the J call TRBJ2-6; TRBD1 aligns across 11 bases. V dropped 4 bases and J dropped 4; count of bases not matched to a gene: 4. Germline-derived CDR1 and CDR2 are SGHRS and YFSETQ. CDR3 length: 16 amino acids. This chain's CDR3 is CASSGTGGAGANVLTF. The CDR3 DNA follows: TGCGCCAGCAGCGGGACAGGGGGAGCCGGGGCCAACGTCCTGACTTTC.

The chain is built from TRBV9 and TRBJ2-5, with 8 bases aligning to TRBD2. With 3 bases clipped from V and 3 bases from J, the junction kept 10 bases outside the gene matches. The CDR3 contains 16 residues. Germline CDR1 is SGDLS and CDR2 is YYNGEE. This chain's CDR3 is CASSAQGAGAEETQYF. CDR3 nucleotides: TGTGCCAGCAGCGCCCAGGGAGCGGGGGCCGAAGAGACCCAGTACTTC.

CDR3: CASSGDPGQPQHF. In DNA form, the CDR3 reads TGTGCCAGCAGCGGTGACCCGGGGCAGCCCCAGCATTTT. The V call is TRBV13, the J call TRBJ1-5; D ambiguous. This CDR3 has 13 amino acids. V lost 5 bases, J lost 7 bases, and 12 bases lay in between. The germline V gene encodes CDR1 PRHDT and CDR2 FYEKMQ (reference sequence).

This chain uses TRBV5-6 with TRBJ1-5; D is unclear. The V gene's germline CDR1 is SGHDT and CDR2 YYEEEE. The ends were cut back, 2 bases at V and 2 bases at J, with 5 bases in the middle. This CDR3 comprises 13 residues. In DNA form, the CDR3 reads TGTGCCAGCAGCTTCGGAGGCAATCAGCCCCAGCATTTT. Translating gives CASSFGGNQPQHF.

The rearrangement links TRBV27 to TRBJ1-1; the match to TRBD1 covers 7 bases. This CDR3 has 15 residues. The germline CDR1 and CDR2 sequences are MNHEY and SMNVEV (reference sequence). The V and J ends lost 4 bases and 7 bases, in that order; junction bases with no gene match: 12. Here the CDR3 reads CASSSTSTGRNEAFF. The CDR3 DNA sequence: TGTGCCAGCAGTTCGACTTCGACAGGGCGGAATGAAGCTTTCTTT.

This chain joins TRBV9 and TRBJ2-7; TRBD2 matches at 8 bases. There are 15 residues in the CDR3. Unmatched junction bases numbered 7, after V lost 0 bases and J lost 5 bases. Per the germline V gene, CDR1 is SGDLS and CDR2 is YYNGEE. Here the CDR3 reads CASSVAAGGVHEQYF. The CDR3 bases are TGTGCCAGCAGCGTAGCGGCGGGGGGAGTCCACGAGCAGTACTTC.

CDR3 DNA: TGTGCCAGCAGCTACGCAGGGGGCTCGTATGGCTACACCTTC. Translation: CASSYAGGSYGYTF. The chain links TRBV11-2 to TRBJ1-2, with TRBD1 matching over 8 bases. Germline V gives CDR1 SGHAT, CDR2 FQNNGV. The CDR3 runs to 14 residues. Trimming took 4 bases from V and 5 from J; bases not matched to a gene: 6.

The genes are TRBV6-5 and TRBJ2-2; the D gene is possibly TRBD1 (5 bases). V lost 2 bases and J 13 bases, leaving 14 bases between the germline ends. The CDR3 spans 13 residues. Germline V gene lookup returns CDR1 MNHEY and CDR2 SVGAGI. CDR3: CASSYRQGIRLFF. CDR3 sequence (DNA): TGTGCCAGCAGTTACCGCCAGGGAATCCGGCTGTTTTTT.

V is TRBV5-4 and J is TRBJ1-2; 12 positions agree with TRBD1. The CDR3 runs 15 residues. CDR1 is SGHNT and CDR2 is YYREEE in the germline V gene (reference sequence). Trimming at V came to 6 bases and at J to 2 bases, leaving 5 bases not matched to a gene. CDR3 DNA sequence: TGTGCCAGCAAACCGGGGACAGGGGGCAACTATGGCTACACCTTC. It yields the protein CASKPGTGGNYGYTF.

This clone was seen more than once but under ten times. The rearrangement uses TRBV27 and TRBJ1-2; D is perhaps TRBD1 (5 bases). CDR3 length equals 15 residues. Per the germline V gene, CDR1 is MNHEY and CDR2 is SMNVEV (reference sequence). Deletions cut 5 bases from V and 8 bases from J, with 21 bases between. CDR3 sequence (DNA): TGTGCCAGCAGTCCCACCGGGACTCTCGGAAGGGGCTACACCTTC. Protein sequence: CASSPTGTLGRGYTF.

In DNA, the CDR3 is TGTGCCAGCAGCTCGGGGACCGGGGGGCTGAACACTGAAGCTTTCTTT. Translating it yields CASSSGTGGLNTEAFF. The chain joins TRBV7-9 to TRBJ1-1, with a possible D match to TRBD1 (6 bases). V gave up 4 bases and J gave up 0 bases, with 15 bases separating them. This CDR3 has 16 residues. The germline gives CDR1 SEHNR, CDR2 FQNEAQ (reference sequence).